Below, 20 T cell receptor beta chains from the same sample are listed, as sequenced in a study of CD8+CD57+ T cells in acquired aplastic anemia. TCR beta VDJ and CDR3 profiles were obtained from a genomic DNA template. A single record per CDR3 protein comes from TCRdb applying MiXCR to the reads. The sample holds about 190,000 distinct CDR3 sequences; more than 45% are singletons and the top ten take 9.7%. Sequencing involved patients with CD8+CD57+ cell expansion previously shown by flow cytometry. The sample comprised sorted CD4+, CD8+, or CD8+CD57+ T cells (not recorded which) from PBMCs. The source is a human donor with aplastic anemia.

The chain joins TRBV29-1 to TRBJ2-1; D not resolved. Germline loops: CDR1 SQVTM, CDR2 ANQGSEA. Trimming left V 7 bases short and J 2 bases short, with 12 bases between. The CDR3 contains 13 residues. The CDR3 DNA reads as TGCAGCGACGCCAAGGGCACCTACAATGAGCAGTTCTTC. Translating it yields CSDAKGTYNEQFF.

This clonotype was seen ten or more times. The rearrangement links TRBV12-3 or TRBV12-4 to TRBJ1-3; no definite D call. This CDR3 contains 14 residues. Deletions cut 4 bases from V and 3 bases from J, with 10 bases between. The DNA of the CDR3 is TGTGCCAGCAGTTCGTTAGGGATTGGAAACACCATATATTTT. Amino acid sequence: CASSSLGIGNTIYF.

The chain carries TRBV29-1 and TRBJ2-2; weak D call: TRBD2 (6 bases). CDR3 length equals 14 residues. CDR1 is SQVTM and CDR2 is ANQGSEA in the germline V gene. Trimming removed 7 bases from V and 5 bases from J, with 17 bases in between. CDR3 loop: CSALGEGRTGELFF. The CDR3 DNA follows: TGCAGCGCCCTCGGCGAAGGGAGGACCGGGGAGCTGTTTTTT.

This clonotype showed up many times. The gene calls are TRBV10-3 and TRBJ2-2, with 8 bases aligning to TRBD2. The ends lost 3 bases at V and 1 base at J; junction bases unmatched: 1. Germline values: CDR1 ENHRY, CDR2 SYGVKD. The CDR3 has 15 residues. The CDR3 DNA sequence: TGTGCCATCAGTGACGGGAGGGGGAACACCGGGGAGCTGTTTTTT. This sequence encodes CAISDGRGNTGELFF.

This chain uses TRBV24-1 with TRBJ1-3; D ambiguous. The V and J ends lost 6 bases and 0 bases respectively, with 14 bases between them. Germline-derived CDR1 and CDR2 are KGHDR and SFDVKD. The CDR3 length is 16 residues. The CDR3 sequence is CATSFGTSSSGNTIYF. As DNA, the CDR3 is TGTGCCACCAGTTTTGGAACTTCGAGCTCTGGAAACACCATATATTTT.

V usage is TRBV24-1 and J usage is TRBJ2-1; 13 nucleotides align to TRBD2. This CDR3 contains 15 residues. The germline V gene has CDR1 KGHDR and CDR2 SFDVKD. The junction had 8 bases not matched to a gene; V was cut back by 9 bases and J by 7 bases. CDR3: CATGGLAGVGNEQFF. The CDR3 DNA is TGTGCCACCGGCGGACTAGCGGGAGTGGGGAATGAGCAGTTCTTC.

The chain uses TRBV10-2 and TRBJ2-3; D not certain. Trimming took 2 bases from V and 6 from J, leaving 6 bases between them. Germline V lookup: CDR1 WSHSY, CDR2 SAAADI. The CDR3 is made up of 12 amino acids. Written as DNA, the CDR3 is TGCGCCAGCAGTGAGATTTGGGATACGCAGTATTTT. Protein: CASSEIWDTQYF.

This clonotype was counted at least ten times. The chain is built from TRBV7-2 and TRBJ2-3, with 10 bases lining up with TRBD2. The CDR3 contains 17 residues. Germline CDR1 reads SGHTA; CDR2 reads FQGNSA. V lost 1 base to trimming and J lost 5 bases; unmatched junction nucleotides: 9. This CDR3 is CASSLGRIAGGGDTQYF. The CDR3 DNA follows: TGTGCCAGCAGCTTAGGGCGTATAGCGGGAGGCGGAGATACGCAGTATTTT.

The J gene is TRBJ1-2, the V gene TRBV7-9, with unresolved D. The germline V gene has CDR1 SEHNR and CDR2 FQNEAQ (reference sequence). The CDR3 length is 14 residues. V was clipped by 8 bases and J by 4 bases, with 17 bases between them. The DNA for the CDR3 is TGTGCCAGCCCCAAGGAGGCGCAGGTCTATGGCTACACCTTC. Amino acids: CASPKEAQVYGYTF.

The chain employs TRBV9 and TRBJ2-7; D is perhaps TRBD1 (5 bases). This CDR3 is 11 amino acids long. Germline loops: CDR1 SGDLS, CDR2 YYNGEE. Trimming took 6 bases from V and 6 from J, leaving 10 bases between them. In DNA, the CDR3 is TGTGCCAGCAAGGTAGGGGTCGAGCAGTACTTC. This sequence encodes CASKVGVEQYF. The full variable domain, its missing parts supplied by reference TRBV9 and TRBJ2-7, is DSGVTQTPKHLITATGQRVTLRCSPRSGDLSVYWYQQSLDQGLQFLIQYYNGEERAKGNILERFSAQQFPDLHSELNLSSLELGDSALYFCASKVGVEQYFGPGTRLTVT.

On this clonotype: A junction end diverges from the germline sequence, so it may reflect a read error. V usage is TRBV4-1 and J usage is TRBJ1-5; unclear D gene. Germline loops: CDR1 MGHRA, CDR2 YSYEKL. CDR3 length equals 14 residues. CDR3 residues: CASSQDTDNQPQHF. CDR3 nucleotides: TGTGCCAGCAGCCAAGATACAGACAATCAGCCCCAGCATTTT.

The chain couples TRBV7-2 to TRBJ2-7, with TRBD2 matching 11 bases. The CDR3 runs to 15 residues. Germline CDR1 reads SGHTA; CDR2 reads FQGNSA. V trimming: 4 bases; J trimming: 7 bases; junction bases outside the gene matches: 9. The CDR3 is CASSSPTSGTWEQYF. The CDR3 DNA reads as TGTGCCAGCAGCTCCCCGACTAGCGGGACATGGGAGCAGTACTTC.

This clonotype was observed at least ten times. The V and J genes are TRBV19 and TRBJ2-1; D not resolved. Germline V gene data show CDR1 as LNHDA and CDR2 as SQIVND (reference sequence). Trimming removed 5 bases at V and 8 bases at J, with 13 bases between. The CDR3 length is 13 residues. CDR3 sequence reads: CASSSAPRDEQFF. The CDR3 nucleotides read TGTGCCAGTAGTTCCGCCCCTAGGGATGAGCAGTTCTTC.

The chain recombines TRBV9 with TRBJ2-3, with a weak D call TRBD2 (5 bases). Germline CDR1 SGDLS, CDR2 YYNGEE. CDR3 size: 16 residues. V was clipped by 0 bases and J by 4 bases, with 15 bases between them. The CDR3 DNA is TGTGCCAGCAGCGTAGGTCTAGCCCCCAGTGCAGATACGCAGTATTTT. It translates to CASSVGLAPSADTQYF.

As concerns this clonotype: A much larger clone differs from this one at a single base, so this may be a read error. This rearrangement joins TRBV5-1 to TRBJ1-1; D is ambiguous. The germline CDR1 and CDR2 sequences are SGHRS and YFSETQ. Trimming cost V 4 bases and J 3 bases, with 13 bases left between them. The CDR3 is made up of 14 amino acids. The CDR3 bases are TGCGCCAGCAGCCCAGGACTCTCGGACACTGAAGCTTTCTTT. This gives the protein CASSPGLSDTEAFF. Full variable domain (rest looked up from reference TRBV5-1 and TRBJ1-1): KAGVTQTPRYLIKTRGQQVTLSCSPISGHRSVSWYQQTPGQGLQFLFEYFSETQRNKGNFPGRFSGRQFSNSRSEMNVSTLELGDSALYLCASSPGLSDTEAFFGQGTRLTVV.

This clonotype was counted between two and nine times. The chain joins TRBV2 to TRBJ1-6, with 7 bases lining up with TRBD1. The V gene end was trimmed by 5 bases and the J gene end by 4 bases; junction bases not matched to a gene: 2. The germline V gene encodes CDR1 SNHLY and CDR2 FYNNEI. The CDR3 is made up of 14 amino acids. The DNA of the CDR3 is TGTGCCAGCAGTAGACAGGGTTATAATTCACCCCTCCACTTT. Protein product: CASSRQGYNSPLHF.

Many counts were recorded for this clonotype. The chain has TRBV29-1 and TRBJ1-4, with D maybe TRBD1 (6 bases). CDR1 SQVTM and CDR2 ANQGSEA come from the germline V gene. Trimming pared 6 bases from V and 6 bases from J, leaving 20 bases between. This CDR3 comprises 15 residues. CDR3 sequence (DNA): TGCAGCGTGAGGAGTACAGGGTTTTATGATGAAAAACTGTTTTTT. Amino acids: CSVRSTGFYDEKLFF.

This clonotype occurred many times. The chain links TRBV5-1 to TRBJ1-5, with a weak D call TRBD1 (5 bases). This CDR3 comprises 13 residues. Germline loops: CDR1 SGHRS, CDR2 YFSETQ. The germline V and J ends were trimmed by 4 bases and 7 bases, with 12 bases remaining between them. The CDR3 region is CASSKDTGQPQHF. The CDR3 nucleotides read TGCGCCAGCAGCAAGGACACTGGACAGCCCCAGCATTTT.

This chain links TRBV7-3 with TRBJ2-7; no clear D. CDR1 is SGHTA and CDR2 is FQGTGA in the germline V gene. Trimming took 6 bases from V and 4 from J, leaving 10 bases between them. The CDR3 is 12 residues long. The CDR3 DNA reads as TGTGCCAGCAGTCCCGGGCTATACGAGCAGTACTTC. Translated: CASSPGLYEQYF.

This clonotype was recorded many times. V is TRBV3-1 and J is TRBJ2-3; TRBD2 agrees at 9 bases. Unmatched junction bases numbered 14, after V lost 4 bases and J lost 0 bases. The CDR3 has 19 residues. Germline V gene sequence: CDR1 LGHDT, CDR2 YNNKEL (reference sequence). Here the CDR3 DNA reads TGTGCCAGCAGCCCACGGGGAGCGGGAGGCATAAGTAGCACAGATACGCAGTATTTT. This translates into CASSPRGAGGISSTDTQYF.